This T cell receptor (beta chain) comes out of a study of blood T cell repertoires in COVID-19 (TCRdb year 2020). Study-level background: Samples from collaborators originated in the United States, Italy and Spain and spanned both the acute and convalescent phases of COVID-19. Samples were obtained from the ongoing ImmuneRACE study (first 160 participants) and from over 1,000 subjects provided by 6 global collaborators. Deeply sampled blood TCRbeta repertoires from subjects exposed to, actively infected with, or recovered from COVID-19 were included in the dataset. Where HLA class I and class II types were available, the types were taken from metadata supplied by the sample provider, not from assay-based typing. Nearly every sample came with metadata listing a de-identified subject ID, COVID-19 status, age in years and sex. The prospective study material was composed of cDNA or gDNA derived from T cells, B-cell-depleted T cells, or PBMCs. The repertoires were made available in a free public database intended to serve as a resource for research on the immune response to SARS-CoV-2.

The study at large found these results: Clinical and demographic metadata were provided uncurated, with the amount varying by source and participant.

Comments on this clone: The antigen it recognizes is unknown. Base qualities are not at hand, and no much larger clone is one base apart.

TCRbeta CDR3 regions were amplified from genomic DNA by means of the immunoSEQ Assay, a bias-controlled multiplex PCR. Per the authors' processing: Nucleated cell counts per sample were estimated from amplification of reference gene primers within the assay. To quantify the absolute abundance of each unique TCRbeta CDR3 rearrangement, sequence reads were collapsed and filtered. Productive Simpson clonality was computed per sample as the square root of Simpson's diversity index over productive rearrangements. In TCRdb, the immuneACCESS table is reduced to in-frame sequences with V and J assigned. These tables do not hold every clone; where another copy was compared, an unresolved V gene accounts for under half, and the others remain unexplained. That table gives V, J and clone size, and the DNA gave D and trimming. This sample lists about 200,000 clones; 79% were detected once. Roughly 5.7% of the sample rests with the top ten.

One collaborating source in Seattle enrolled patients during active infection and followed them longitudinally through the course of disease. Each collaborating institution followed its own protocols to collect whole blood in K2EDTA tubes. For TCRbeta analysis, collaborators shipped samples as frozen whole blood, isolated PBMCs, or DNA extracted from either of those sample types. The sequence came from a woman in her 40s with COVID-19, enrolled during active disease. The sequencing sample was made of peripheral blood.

CDR3 sequence: CASSLGSEGLNQPQHF. The nucleotide sequence reads as follows: TGTGCCAGCAGCTTAGGATCCGAGGGACTCAATCAGCCCCAGCATTTT. This sequence uses TRBV7-8 and TRBJ1-5, and possibly TRBD1, on 5 matching bases. Including cysteine and phenylalanine, the CDR3 has 16 amino acids. Only the CDR3 portion is preserved as DNA: 48 bases, with reading frame beginning at the first base. The germline V gene provides CDR1 SGHVS and CDR2 FQNEAQ. V is reduced by 1 base and J by 3 bases, leaving a spacing of 13 bases between them.